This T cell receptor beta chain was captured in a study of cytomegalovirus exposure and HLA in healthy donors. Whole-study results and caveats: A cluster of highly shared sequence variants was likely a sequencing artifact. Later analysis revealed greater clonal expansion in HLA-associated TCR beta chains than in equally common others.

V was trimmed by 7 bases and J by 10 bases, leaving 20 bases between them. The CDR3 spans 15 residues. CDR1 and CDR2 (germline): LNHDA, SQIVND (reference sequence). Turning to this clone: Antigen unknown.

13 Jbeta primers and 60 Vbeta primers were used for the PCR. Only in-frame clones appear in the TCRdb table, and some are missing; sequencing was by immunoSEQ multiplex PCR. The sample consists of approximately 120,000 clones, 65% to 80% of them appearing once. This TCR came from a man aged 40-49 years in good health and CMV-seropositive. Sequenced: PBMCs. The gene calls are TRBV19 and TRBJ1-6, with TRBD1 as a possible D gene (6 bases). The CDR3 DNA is TGTGCCAGTACTCTGGTGGGGGCTATAGGGTCACCCCTCCACTTT. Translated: CASTLVGAIGSPLHF.